This T cell receptor beta chain stems from a study of T-cell reconstitution after alpha-beta-depleted transplantation in children. Study-level findings and limits: Several hundred rapidly expanded clones from non-depleted graft cells reportedly supplied alpha-beta T cells about two months post-transplant. The high TCRbeta diversity at day 60 in some patients came from surviving recipient T cells and thymic progenitors.

The CDR3 consists of 15 residues. V was cut by 3 bases and J by 1 base, with 15 bases left in between. CDR1 DFQATT and CDR2 SNEGSKA come from the germline V gene (reference sequence). This clonotype showed up many times. Its antigen is as yet unknown. Using unique molecular identifiers, the investigators prepared the TCRbeta library. TCRdb re-analysed the PCR reads in MiXCR, keeping a single row per CDR3 protein. In the table there are about 300,000 distinct CDR3 sequences, about 9.4% of which are singletons. The source of this sequence is a boy under two years old with acute myeloid leukemia, due to receive a stem cell transplant. The V and J genes are TRBV20-1 and TRBJ2-5, with D perhaps TRBD2 (5 bases). Here the sequenced sample was PBMCs, taken before TCRalphabeta/CD19-depleted stem cell transplant. The CDR3 is CSARPGIVGQETQYF. CDR3 nucleotide sequence: TGCAGTGCTAGGCCCGGGATAGTTGGCCAAGAGACCCAGTACTTC.